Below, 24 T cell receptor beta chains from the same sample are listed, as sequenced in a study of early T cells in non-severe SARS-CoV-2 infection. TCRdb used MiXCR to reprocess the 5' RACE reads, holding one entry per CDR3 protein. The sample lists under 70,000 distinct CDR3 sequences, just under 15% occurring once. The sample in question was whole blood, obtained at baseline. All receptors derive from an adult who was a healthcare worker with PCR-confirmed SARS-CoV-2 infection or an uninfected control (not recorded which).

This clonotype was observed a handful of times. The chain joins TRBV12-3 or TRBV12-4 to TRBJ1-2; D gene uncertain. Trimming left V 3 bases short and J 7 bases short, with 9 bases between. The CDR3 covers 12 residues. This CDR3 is CASSLAGLGYTF. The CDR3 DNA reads TGTGCCAGCAGTTTGGCGGGTCTTGGCTACACCTTC.

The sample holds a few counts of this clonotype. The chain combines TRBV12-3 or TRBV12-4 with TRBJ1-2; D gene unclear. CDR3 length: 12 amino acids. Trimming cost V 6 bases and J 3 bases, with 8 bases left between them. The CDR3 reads CASSTADYGYTF. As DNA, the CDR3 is TGTGCCAGCAGCACGGCCGACTATGGCTACACCTTC.

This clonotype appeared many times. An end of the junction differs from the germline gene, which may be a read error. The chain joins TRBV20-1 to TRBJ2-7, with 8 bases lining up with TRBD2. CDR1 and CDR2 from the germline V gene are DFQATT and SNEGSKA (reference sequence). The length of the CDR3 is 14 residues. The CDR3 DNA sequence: TGCAGTGCTCGAGACCCGGGAGGGCCGGTAGAGCAGTACTTC. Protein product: CSARDPGGPVEQYF.

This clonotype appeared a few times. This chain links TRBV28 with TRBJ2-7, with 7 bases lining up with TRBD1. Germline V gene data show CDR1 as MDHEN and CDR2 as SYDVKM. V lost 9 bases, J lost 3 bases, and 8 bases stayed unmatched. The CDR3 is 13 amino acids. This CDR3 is CARPGTDGYEQYF. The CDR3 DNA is TGTGCCAGGCCCGGGACAGACGGCTACGAGCAGTACTTC.

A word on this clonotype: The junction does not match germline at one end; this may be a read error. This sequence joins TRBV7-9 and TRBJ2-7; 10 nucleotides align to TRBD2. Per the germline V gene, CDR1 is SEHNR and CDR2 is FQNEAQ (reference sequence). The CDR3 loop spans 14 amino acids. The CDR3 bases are TGTGCCAGCAGCCTAGCGGGAGTCTTCTACGAGCAGTACTTC. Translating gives CASSLAGVFYEQYF. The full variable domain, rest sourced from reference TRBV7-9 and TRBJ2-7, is DTGVSQNPRHKITKRGQNVTFRCDPISEHNRLYWYRQTLGQGPEFLTYFQNEAQLEKSRLLSDRFSAERPKGSFSTLEIQRTEQGDSAMYLCASSLAGVFYEQYFGPGTRLTVT.

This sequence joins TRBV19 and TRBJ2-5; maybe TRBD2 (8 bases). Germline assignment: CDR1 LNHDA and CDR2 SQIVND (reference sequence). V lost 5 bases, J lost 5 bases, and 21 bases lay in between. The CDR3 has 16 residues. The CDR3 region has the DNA TGTGCCAGTAGTCTCGCCCCCATAGCGGGACAGGAGACCCAGTACTTC. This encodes CASSLAPIAGQETQYF.

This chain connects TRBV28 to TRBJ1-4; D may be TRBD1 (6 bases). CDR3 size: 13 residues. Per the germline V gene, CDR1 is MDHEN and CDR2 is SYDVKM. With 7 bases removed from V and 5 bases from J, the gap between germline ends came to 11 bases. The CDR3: CASTFTGNEKLFF. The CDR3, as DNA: TGTGCCAGCACCTTTACAGGGAATGAAAAACTGTTTTTT.

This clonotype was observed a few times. CDR3 loop: CASSLTGGGGNQPQHF. As DNA, the CDR3 is TGTGCCAGCAGTTTGACAGGGGGCGGTGGCAATCAGCCCCAGCATTTT. The V and J genes are TRBV12-3 or TRBV12-4 and TRBJ1-5; 10 bases are a match to TRBD1. The CDR3 has 16 amino acids. Unmatched junction bases numbered 4, after V lost 3 bases and J lost 2 bases.

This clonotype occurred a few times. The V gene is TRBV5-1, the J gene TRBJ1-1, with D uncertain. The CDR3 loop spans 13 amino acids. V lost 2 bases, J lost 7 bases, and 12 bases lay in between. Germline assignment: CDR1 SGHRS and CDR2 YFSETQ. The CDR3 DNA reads TGCGCCAGCAGCTTCCGGGTAACGGATGAAGCTTTCTTT. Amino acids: CASSFRVTDEAFF.

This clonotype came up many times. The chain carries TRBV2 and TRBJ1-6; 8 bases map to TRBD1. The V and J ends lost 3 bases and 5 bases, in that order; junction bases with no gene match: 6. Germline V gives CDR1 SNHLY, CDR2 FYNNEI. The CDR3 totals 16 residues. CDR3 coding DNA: TGTGCCAGCAGTGAGGGGGGACAGGCAAATAATTCACCCCTCCACTTT. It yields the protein CASSEGGQANNSPLHF.

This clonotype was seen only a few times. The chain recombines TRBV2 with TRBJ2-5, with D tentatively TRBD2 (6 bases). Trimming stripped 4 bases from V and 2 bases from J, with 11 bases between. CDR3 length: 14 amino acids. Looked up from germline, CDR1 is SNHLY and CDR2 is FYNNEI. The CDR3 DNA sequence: TGTGCCAGCAGTGCGACTAGAACACAAGAGACCCAGTACTTC. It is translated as CASSATRTQETQYF.

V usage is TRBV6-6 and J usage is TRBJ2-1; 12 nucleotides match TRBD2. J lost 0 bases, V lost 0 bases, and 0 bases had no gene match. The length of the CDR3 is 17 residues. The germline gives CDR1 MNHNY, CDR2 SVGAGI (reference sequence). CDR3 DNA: TGTGCCAGCAGTTACTCGACTAGCGGGAGCTCCTACAATGAGCAGTTCTTC. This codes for CASSYSTSGSSYNEQFF.

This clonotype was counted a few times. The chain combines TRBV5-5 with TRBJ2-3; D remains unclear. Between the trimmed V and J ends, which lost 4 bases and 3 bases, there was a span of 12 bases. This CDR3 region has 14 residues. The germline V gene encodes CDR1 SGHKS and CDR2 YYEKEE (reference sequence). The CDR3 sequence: CASSPSGITDTQYF. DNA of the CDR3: TGTGCCAGCAGCCCCAGTGGGATAACAGATACGCAGTATTTT.

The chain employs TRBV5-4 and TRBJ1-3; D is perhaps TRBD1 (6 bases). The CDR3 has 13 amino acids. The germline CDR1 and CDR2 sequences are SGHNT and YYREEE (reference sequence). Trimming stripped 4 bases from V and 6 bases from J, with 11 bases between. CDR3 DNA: TGTGCCAGCAGCCCGGGACAAGAAAACACCATATATTTT. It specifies CASSPGQENTIYF.

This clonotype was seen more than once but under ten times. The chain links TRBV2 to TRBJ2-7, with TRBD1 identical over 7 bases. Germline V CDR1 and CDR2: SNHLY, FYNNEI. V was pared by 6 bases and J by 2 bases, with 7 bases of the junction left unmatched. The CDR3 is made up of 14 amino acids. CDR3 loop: CASSPAGGPYEQYF. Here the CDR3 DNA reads TGTGCCAGCAGCCCCGCAGGGGGACCCTACGAGCAGTACTTC.

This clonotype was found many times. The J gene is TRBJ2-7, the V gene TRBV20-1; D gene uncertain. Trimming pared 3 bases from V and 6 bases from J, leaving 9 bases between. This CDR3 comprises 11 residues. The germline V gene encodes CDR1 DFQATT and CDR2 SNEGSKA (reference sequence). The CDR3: CSARSGFEQYF. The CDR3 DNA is TGCAGTGCTAGGTCTGGTTTCGAGCAGTACTTC.

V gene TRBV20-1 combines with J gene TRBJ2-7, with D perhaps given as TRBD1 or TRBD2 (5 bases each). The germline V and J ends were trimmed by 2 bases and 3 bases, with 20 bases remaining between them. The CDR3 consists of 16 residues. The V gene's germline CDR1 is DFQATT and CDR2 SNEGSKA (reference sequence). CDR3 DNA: TGCAGTGCTAGAAGGGGCGGGTCGGAAAAGCTCTACGAGCAGTACTTC. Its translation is CSARRGGSEKLYEQYF.

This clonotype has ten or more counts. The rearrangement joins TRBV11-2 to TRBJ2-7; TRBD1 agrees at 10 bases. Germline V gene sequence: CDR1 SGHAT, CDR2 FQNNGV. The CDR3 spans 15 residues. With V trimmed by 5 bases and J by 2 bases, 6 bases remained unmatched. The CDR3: CASSPLGTGAYEQYF. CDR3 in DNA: TGTGCCAGCAGCCCACTTGGGACAGGGGCCTACGAGCAGTACTTC.

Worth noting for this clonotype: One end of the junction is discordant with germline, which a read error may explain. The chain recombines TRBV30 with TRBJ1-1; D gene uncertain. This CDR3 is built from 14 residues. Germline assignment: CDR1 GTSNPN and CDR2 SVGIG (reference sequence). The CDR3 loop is CVWSVLARDTEAFF. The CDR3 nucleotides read TGTGTCTGGAGTGTACTAGCACGCGACACTGAAGCTTTCTTT.

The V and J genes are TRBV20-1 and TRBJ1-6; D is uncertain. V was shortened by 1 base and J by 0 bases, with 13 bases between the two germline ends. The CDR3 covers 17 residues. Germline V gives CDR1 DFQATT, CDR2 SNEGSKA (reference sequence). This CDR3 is CSARAPGGSSYNSPLHF. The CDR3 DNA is TGCAGTGCTAGAGCTCCGGGCGGGAGCTCCTATAATTCACCCCTCCACTTT.

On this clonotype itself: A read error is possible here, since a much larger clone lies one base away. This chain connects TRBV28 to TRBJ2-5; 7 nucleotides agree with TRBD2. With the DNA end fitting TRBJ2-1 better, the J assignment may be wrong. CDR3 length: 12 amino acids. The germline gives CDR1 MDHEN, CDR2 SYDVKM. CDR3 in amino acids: CASRLAGETQFF. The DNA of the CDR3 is TGTGCCAGCCGACTAGCCGGGGAGACCCAGTTCTTC.

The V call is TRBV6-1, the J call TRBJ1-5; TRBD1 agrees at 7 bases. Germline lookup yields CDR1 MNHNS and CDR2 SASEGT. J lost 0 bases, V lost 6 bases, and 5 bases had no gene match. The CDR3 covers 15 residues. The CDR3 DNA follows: TGTGCCAGCAGACCGGGACAGTCTAGCAATCAGCCCCAGCATTTT. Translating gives CASRPGQSSNQPQHF.

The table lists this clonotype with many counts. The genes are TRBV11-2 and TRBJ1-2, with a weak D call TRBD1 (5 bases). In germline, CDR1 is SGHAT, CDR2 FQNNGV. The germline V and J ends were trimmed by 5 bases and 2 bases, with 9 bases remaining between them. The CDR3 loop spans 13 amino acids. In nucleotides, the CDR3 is TGTGCCAGCAGCCGGGACGGGAACTATGGCTACACCTTC. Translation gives CASSRDGNYGYTF. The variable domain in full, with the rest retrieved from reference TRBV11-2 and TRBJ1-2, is EAGVAQSPRYKIIEKRQSVAFWCNPISGHATLYWYQQILGQGPKLLIQFQNNGVVDDSQLPKDRFSAERLKGVDSTLKIQPAKLEDSAVYLCASSRDGNYGYTFGSGTRLTVV.

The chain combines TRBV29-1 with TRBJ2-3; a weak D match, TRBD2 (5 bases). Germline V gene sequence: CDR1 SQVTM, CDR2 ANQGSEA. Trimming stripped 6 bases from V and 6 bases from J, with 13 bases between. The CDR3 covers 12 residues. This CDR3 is CSVGLPTDTQYF. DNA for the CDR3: TGCAGCGTAGGACTCCCGACGGATACGCAGTATTTT.